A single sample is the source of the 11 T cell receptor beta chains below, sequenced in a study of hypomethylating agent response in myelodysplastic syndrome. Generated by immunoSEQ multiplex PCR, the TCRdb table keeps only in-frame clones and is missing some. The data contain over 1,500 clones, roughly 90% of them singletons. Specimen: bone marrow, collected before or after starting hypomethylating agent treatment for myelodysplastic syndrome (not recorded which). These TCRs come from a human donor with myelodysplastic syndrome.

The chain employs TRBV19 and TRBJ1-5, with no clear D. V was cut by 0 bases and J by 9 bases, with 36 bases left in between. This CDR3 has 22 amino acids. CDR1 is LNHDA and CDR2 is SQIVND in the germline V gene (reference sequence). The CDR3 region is CASSIERDRRGTAHTGVPPQHF. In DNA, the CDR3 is TGTGCCAGTAGTATAGAAAGGGATCGGAGAGGCACGGCCCACACGGGAGTGCCGCCCCAGCATTTT. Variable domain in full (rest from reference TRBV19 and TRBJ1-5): DGGITQSPKYLFRKEGQNVTLSCEQNLNHDAMYWYRQDPGQGLRLIYYSQIVNDFQKGDIAEGYSVSREKKESFPLTVTSAQKNPTAFYLCASSIERDRRGTAHTGVPPQHFGDGTRLSIL.

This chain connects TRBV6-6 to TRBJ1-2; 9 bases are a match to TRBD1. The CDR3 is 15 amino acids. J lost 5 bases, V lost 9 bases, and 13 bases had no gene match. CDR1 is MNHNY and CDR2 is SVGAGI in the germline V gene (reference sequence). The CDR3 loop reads CASDYAGTGYYGYTF. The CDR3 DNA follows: TGTGCCAGTGATTACGCCGGGACAGGGTATTATGGCTACACCTTC.

The CDR3 DNA is TGTGCCAGTAGTGCAAAAGCAGGGAACGAGCAGTACTTC. This codes for CASSAKAGNEQYF. The chain links TRBV19 to TRBJ2-7; D might be TRBD1 (5 bases). Looked up from germline, CDR1 is LNHDA and CDR2 is SQIVND (reference sequence). Trimming shortened V by 5 bases and J by 5 bases, and 13 bases separated the two germline ends. This CDR3 is built from 13 residues.

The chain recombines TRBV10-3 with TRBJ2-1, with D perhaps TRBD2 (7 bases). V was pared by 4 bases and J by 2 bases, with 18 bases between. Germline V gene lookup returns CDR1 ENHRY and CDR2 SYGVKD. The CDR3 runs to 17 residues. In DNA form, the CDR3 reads TGTGCCATCAGTGTCGGGGGGCCGGGGGTCACCTACAATGAGCAGTTCTTC. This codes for CAISVGGPGVTYNEQFF.

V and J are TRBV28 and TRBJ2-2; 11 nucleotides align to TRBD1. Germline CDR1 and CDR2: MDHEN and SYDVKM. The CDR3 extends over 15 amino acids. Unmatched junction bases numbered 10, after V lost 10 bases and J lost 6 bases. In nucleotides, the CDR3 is TGTGCCACGCAACGGGACAGGGGGGGCGCCGGGGAGCTGTTTTTT. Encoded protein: CATQRDRGGAGELFF. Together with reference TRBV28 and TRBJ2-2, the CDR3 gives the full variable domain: DVKVTQSSRYLVKRTGEKVFLECVQDMDHENMFWYRQDPGLGLRLIYFSYDVKMKEKGDIPEGYSVSREKKERFSLILESASTNQTSMYLCATQRDRGGAGELFFGEGSRLTVL.

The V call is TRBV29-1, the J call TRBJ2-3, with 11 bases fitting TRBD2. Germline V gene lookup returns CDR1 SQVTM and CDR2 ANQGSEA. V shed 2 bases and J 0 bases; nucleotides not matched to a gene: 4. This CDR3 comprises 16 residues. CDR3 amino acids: CSVERLAGGSTDTQYF. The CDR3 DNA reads TGCAGCGTTGAAAGGCTAGCGGGAGGAAGCACAGATACGCAGTATTTT.

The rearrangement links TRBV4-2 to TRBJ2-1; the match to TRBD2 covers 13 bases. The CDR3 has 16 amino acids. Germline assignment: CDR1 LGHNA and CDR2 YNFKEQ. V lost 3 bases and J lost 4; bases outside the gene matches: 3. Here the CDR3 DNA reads TGTGCCAGCAGCCAGGGACTAGCGGGACCATACAATGAGCAGTTCTTC. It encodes CASSQGLAGPYNEQFF.

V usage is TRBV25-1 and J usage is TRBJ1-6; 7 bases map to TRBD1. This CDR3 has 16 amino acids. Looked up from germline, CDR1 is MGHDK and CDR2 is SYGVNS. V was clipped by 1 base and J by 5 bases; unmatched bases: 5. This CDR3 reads CASSEWEGADNSPLHF. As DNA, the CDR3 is TGTGCCAGCAGTGAATGGGAGGGGGCCGATAATTCACCCCTCCACTTT. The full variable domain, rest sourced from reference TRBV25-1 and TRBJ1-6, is EADIYQTPRYLVIGTGKKITLECSQTMGHDKMYWYQQDPGMELHLIHYSYGVNSTEKGDLSSESTVSRIRTEHFPLTLESARPSHTSQYLCASSEWEGADNSPLHFGNGTRLTVT.

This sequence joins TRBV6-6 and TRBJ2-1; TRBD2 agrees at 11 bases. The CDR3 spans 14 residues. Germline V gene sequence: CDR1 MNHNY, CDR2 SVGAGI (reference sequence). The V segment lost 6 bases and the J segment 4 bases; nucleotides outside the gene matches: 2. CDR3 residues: CASSIAGGYNEQFF. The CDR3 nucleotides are TGTGCCAGCAGCATAGCGGGGGGGTACAATGAGCAGTTCTTC.

The CDR3 DNA reads TGTGCCAGCAGCTTCGAGGGGACTCGGCCGTACTTC. The encoded protein is CASSFEGTRPYF. V and J are TRBV7-9 and TRBJ2-7; D is perhaps TRBD2 (6 bases). There are 12 residues in the CDR3. V was shortened by 3 bases and J by 12 bases, with 15 bases between the two germline ends. Germline V lookup: CDR1 SEHNR, CDR2 FQNEAQ (reference sequence).

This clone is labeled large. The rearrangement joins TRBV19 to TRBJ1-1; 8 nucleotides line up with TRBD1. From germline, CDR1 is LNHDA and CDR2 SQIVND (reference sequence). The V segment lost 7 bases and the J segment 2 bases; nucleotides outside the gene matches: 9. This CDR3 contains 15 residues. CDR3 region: CASKSGQGTNTEAFF. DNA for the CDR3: TGTGCCAGTAAGTCAGGACAGGGTACTAACACTGAAGCTTTCTTT.